The 10 T cell receptor beta chains presented below share a single source sample, sequenced in a study of human thymus T cells. It was from resections taken during corrective heart surgery that the thymus tissue came. Method: immunoSEQ multiplex PCR; TCRdb's copy keeps in-frame clones and lacks some. The sample lists about 78,000 clones; 90% to 97% were seen once. The sequenced sample was thymus tissue. The receptor set was obtained from a boy under two years old with a congenital heart defect but otherwise immunologically healthy.

The chain employs TRBV19 and TRBJ2-7; 13 positions agree with TRBD2. Germline V gene data show CDR1 as LNHDA and CDR2 as SQIVND (reference sequence). The V segment lost 5 bases and the J segment 5 bases; nucleotides outside the gene matches: 12. The CDR3 has 17 residues. The CDR3 protein is CASSPRGGTSGVHEQYF. DNA of the CDR3: TGTGCCAGTAGTCCCCGGGGTGGGACTAGCGGGGTACACGAGCAGTACTTC.

The chain joins TRBV10-3 to TRBJ1-1; D might be TRBD1 (6 bases). This CDR3 spans 19 amino acids. CDR1 is ENHRY, CDR2 SYGVKD, per germline. The V end lost 6 bases, the J end lost 1 base, and 27 bases lay between the germline ends. The DNA for the CDR3 is TGTGCCATCAGACGGACGGAGGGAGAGGGGGTTGGGCCGAACACTGAAGCTTTCTTT. Encoded protein: CAIRRTEGEGVGPNTEAFF.

The rearrangement links TRBV5-8 to TRBJ2-1; the match to TRBD2 covers 14 bases. Germline CDR1 and CDR2: SGHTS and YDEGEE. J was trimmed by 0 bases and V by 2 bases; bases with no gene match: 10. CDR3 size: 20 residues. The CDR3 protein is CASSFSGLAGEMSSYNEQFF. CDR3 DNA sequence: TGTGCCAGCAGCTTTTCGGGACTAGCGGGGGAAATGAGCTCCTACAATGAGCAGTTCTTC. Supplemented by reference TRBV5-8 and TRBJ2-1, the full variable domain reads EAGVTQSPTHLIKTRGQQATLRCSPISGHTSVYWYQQALGLGLQFLLWYDEGEERNRGNFPPRFSGRQFPNYSSELNVNALELEDSALYLCASSFSGLAGEMSSYNEQFFGPGTRLTVL.

This sequence joins TRBV6-4 and TRBJ2-2; D perhaps matches TRBD2 (6 bases). From germline, CDR1 is MRHNA and CDR2 SNTAGT. V was pared by 5 bases and J by 6 bases, with 19 bases between. The CDR3 totals 16 residues. The CDR3 DNA reads as TGTGCCAGCAGTAACCAAAAGGGTGGAGGGCCCGGGGAGCTGTTTTTT. Amino acids: CASSNQKGGGPGELFF.

V is TRBV7-9 and J is TRBJ2-1; 9 positions match TRBD2. The J segment lost 8 bases and the V segment lost 5 bases, leaving 13 bases of the junction unmatched. This CDR3 spans 16 amino acids. Germline V gene lookup returns CDR1 SEHNR and CDR2 FQNEAQ (reference sequence). CDR3 in amino acids: CASSKGGTSLQDEQFF. The DNA for the CDR3 is TGTGCCAGCAGCAAAGGGGGGACTAGCCTTCAGGATGAGCAGTTCTTC.

The chain uses TRBV6-6 and TRBJ2-7; 7 bases agree with TRBD2. V shed 2 bases, J shed 7 bases, and the junction held 2 bases outside the gene matches. The CDR3 totals 12 residues. Germline-derived CDR1 and CDR2 are MNHNY and SVGAGI (reference sequence). The CDR3 protein is CASSYRAGEQYF. The CDR3 bases are TGTGCCAGCAGTTACCGAGCGGGAGAGCAGTACTTC.

This rearrangement joins TRBV29-1 to TRBJ2-5; 8 bases are shared with TRBD2. The junction had 9 bases not matched to a gene; V was cut back by 2 bases and J by 4 bases. Germline V gene data show CDR1 as SQVTM and CDR2 as ANQGSEA. The length of the CDR3 is 15 residues. The chain's CDR3 is CSVETKRERLETQYF. The CDR3 DNA sequence: TGCAGCGTTGAAACTAAGCGGGAGCGGCTAGAGACCCAGTACTTC. Complete variable domain (other parts from reference TRBV29-1 and TRBJ2-5): SAVISQKPSRDICQRGTSLTIQCQVDSQVTMMFWYRQQPGQSLTLIATANQGSEATYESGFVIDKFPISRPNLTFSTLTVSNMSPEDSSIYLCSVETKRERLETQYFGPGTRLLVL.

This CDR3 is CASSPTRPRGPSGRIDTQYF. Written as DNA, the CDR3 is TGTGCCAGCAGCCCCACCCGCCCCAGGGGCCCTAGCGGGAGGATAGATACGCAGTATTTT. The rearrangement links TRBV9 to TRBJ2-3; 11 bases fit TRBD2. This CDR3 contains 20 residues. V dropped 4 bases and J dropped 5; count of bases not matched to a gene: 21. Germline V gives CDR1 SGDLS, CDR2 YYNGEE.

This chain links TRBV28 with TRBJ2-7; D is uncertain. CDR3 length equals 15 residues. Per the germline V gene, CDR1 is MDHEN and CDR2 is SYDVKM. Trimming removed 0 bases at V and 2 bases at J, with 11 bases between. CDR3 amino acids: CASSLWSPGAYEQYF. The CDR3 nucleotides are TGTGCCAGCAGTTTATGGAGCCCCGGAGCCTACGAGCAGTACTTC.

V and J are TRBV19 and TRBJ2-3, with D possibly matching TRBD2 (6 bases). The CDR3 loop spans 15 amino acids. V was clipped by 7 bases and J by 2 bases, with 16 bases between them. The germline gives CDR1 LNHDA, CDR2 SQIVND (reference sequence). The DNA for the CDR3 is TGTGCCAGTACGCCCGGAGGGCCTCACACAGATACGCAGTATTTT. Translating gives CASTPGGPHTDTQYF.